This is a list of T cell receptor beta chains from one sample in a study of monozygotic twins with cystic fibrosis. Data came from immunoSEQ multiplex PCR; TCRdb stores just in-frame clones and leaves some out. This sample has about 22,000 clones, with around 98% found just once. The sample comprised blood. These receptors all come from a girl between 5 and 17 years old with cystic fibrosis. Each CDR3 is given with its conserved first and last residue. The D gene is left open where the match is weak. Rows may omit the clone size; those that give it use once, few, many or a size class.

J gene: TRBJ2-1; V gene: TRBV29-1; D gene: TRBD2; clone size: .; CDR3 protein: CSVGGLALNEQFF; CDR3 DNA: TGCAGCGTTGGGGGACTAGCGTTAAATGAGCAGTTCTTC
J gene: TRBJ2-5; V gene: TRBV7-2; D gene: .; clone size: .; CDR3 protein: CASSSPRRRETQYF; CDR3 DNA: TGTGCCAGCAGCTCCCCGCGGAGAAGGGAGACCCAGTACTTC
J gene: TRBJ2-3; V gene: TRBV6-4; D gene: .; clone size: .; CDR3 protein: CASSEQTNTDTQYF; CDR3 DNA: TGTGCCAGCAGTGAACAGACTAACACAGATACGCAGTATTTT
J gene: TRBJ2-1; V gene: TRBV5-4; D gene: .; clone size: once; CDR3 protein: CASSLRTTRPNEQFF; CDR3 DNA: TGTGCCAGCAGCCTCCGGACTACCAGGCCCAATGAGCAGTTCTTC
J gene: TRBJ2-7; V gene: TRBV7-9; D gene: .; clone size: .; CDR3 protein: CASSLASEVGIYEQYF; CDR3 DNA: TGTGCCAGCAGCTTAGCGTCGGAGGTAGGAATTTACGAGCAGTACTTC
J gene: TRBJ1-2; V gene: TRBV5-1; D gene: .; clone size: .; CDR3 protein: CASREDSNYGYTF; CDR3 DNA: TGCGCCAGCAGAGAGGACTCTAACTATGGCTACACCTTC
J gene: TRBJ1-2; V gene: TRBV7-2; D gene: TRBD1; clone size: .; CDR3 protein: CASGGGFYYGYTF; CDR3 DNA: TGTGCCAGCGGAGGGGGCTTTTACTATGGCTACACCTTC
J gene: TRBJ2-5; V gene: TRBV10-3; D gene: .; clone size: .; CDR3 protein: CAIKRQGGETQYF; CDR3 DNA: TGTGCCATCAAACGGCAGGGTGGAGAGACCCAGTACTTC
J gene: TRBJ1-4; V gene: TRBV6-5; D gene: .; clone size: .; CDR3 protein: CASSPFRGGEKLFF; CDR3 DNA: TGTGCCAGCAGTCCCTTCCGTGGGGGTGAAAAACTGTTTTTT
J gene: TRBJ1-2; V gene: TRBV5-1; D gene: .; clone size: .; CDR3 protein: CASSPDGLGSRGYTF; CDR3 DNA: TGCGCCAGCAGCCCCGATGGGCTCGGTTCCCGCGGCTACACCTTC
J gene: TRBJ2-3; V gene: TRBV4-3; D gene: .; clone size: once; CDR3 protein: CASSQESLKADTQYF; CDR3 DNA: TGCGCCAGCAGCCAAGAAAGTTTAAAGGCAGATACGCAGTATTTT
J gene: TRBJ2-7; V gene: TRBV5-1; D gene: TRBD2; clone size: .; CDR3 protein: CASSLEPTSGYEQYF; CDR3 DNA: TGCGCCAGCAGCTTGGAACCGACTAGCGGCTACGAGCAGTACTTC
J gene: TRBJ2-7; V gene: TRBV10-3; D gene: .; clone size: .; CDR3 protein: CAISILSGEDEQYF; CDR3 DNA: TGTGCCATCAGCATCTTGTCGGGGGAAGACGAGCAGTACTTC
J gene: TRBJ1-3; V gene: TRBV7-8; D gene: .; clone size: once; CDR3 protein: CASSLLGGGYGGNTIYF; CDR3 DNA: TGTGCCAGCAGCTTACTGGGAGGGGGATATGGTGGAAACACCATATATTTT
J gene: TRBJ2-1; V gene: TRBV11-2; D gene: .; clone size: .; CDR3 protein: CASSLEEVVGAHFSYNEQFF; CDR3 DNA: TGTGCCAGCAGCTTAGAAGAGGTCGTGGGAGCGCATTTCTCCTACAATGAGCAGTTCTTC
J gene: TRBJ1-2; V gene: TRBV21-1; D gene: .; clone size: .; CDR3 protein: CARLGQNYGYTF; CDR3 DNA: TGTGCCAGACTGGGACAGAACTATGGCTACACCTTC
J gene: TRBJ2-7; V gene: TRBV4-2; D gene: .; clone size: .; CDR3 protein: CASSQEGGADEQYF; CDR3 DNA: TGTGCCAGCAGCCAAGAAGGGGGAGCGGACGAGCAGTACTTC
J gene: TRBJ2-1; V gene: TRBV5-1; D gene: TRBD2; clone size: once; CDR3 protein: CASSSGLAGGNEQFF; CDR3 DNA: TGCGCCAGCAGCTCGGGACTAGCGGGAGGCAATGAGCAGTTCTTC
J gene: TRBJ2-5; V gene: TRBV11-2; D gene: .; clone size: .; CDR3 protein: CASSLQGETQYF; CDR3 DNA: TGTGCCAGCAGCTTACAGGGAGAGACCCAGTACTTC
J gene: TRBJ2-2; V gene: TRBV19; D gene: TRBD1; clone size: .; CDR3 protein: CASSIGTGGTLGTGELFF; CDR3 DNA: TGTGCCAGTAGTATAGGGACAGGGGGAACTTTGGGCACCGGGGAGCTGTTTTTT
J gene: TRBJ2-5; V gene: TRBV6-1; D gene: TRBD1; clone size: once; CDR3 protein: CASSVRGRGETQYF; CDR3 DNA: TGTGCCAGCAGTGTCAGGGGGCGCGGAGAGACCCAGTACTTC
J gene: TRBJ1-1; V gene: TRBV18; D gene: .; clone size: .; CDR3 protein: CASSPGAGSISEAFF; CDR3 DNA: TGTGCCAGCTCACCAGGGGCAGGGTCTATTTCTGAAGCTTTCTTT
J gene: TRBJ1-5; V gene: TRBV27; D gene: TRBD1; clone size: .; CDR3 protein: CASSRQTGLNQPQHF; CDR3 DNA: TGTGCCAGCAGTAGACAGACAGGGCTCAATCAGCCCCAGCATTTT
J gene: TRBJ2-1; V gene: TRBV5-8; D gene: TRBD2; clone size: .; CDR3 protein: CASSLFVSGSIFDEQFF; CDR3 DNA: TGTGCCAGCAGCTTGTTTGTTAGCGGGAGTATTTTCGATGAGCAGTTCTTC
J gene: TRBJ2-7; V gene: TRBV7-8; D gene: .; clone size: .; CDR3 protein: CASSLSFPDYEQYF; CDR3 DNA: TGTGCCAGCAGCTTATCATTCCCTGACTACGAGCAGTACTTC
J gene: TRBJ1-5; V gene: TRBV9; D gene: .; clone size: .; CDR3 protein: CASSVEGNSNQPQHF; CDR3 DNA: TGTGCCAGCAGCGTAGAAGGGAATAGCAATCAGCCCCAGCATTTT
J gene: TRBJ1-2; V gene: TRBV6-1; D gene: .; clone size: .; CDR3 protein: CASSGRAFGYTF; CDR3 DNA: TGTGCCAGCAGTGGGAGGGCTTTTGGCTACACCTTC
J gene: TRBJ1-2; V gene: TRBV4-2; D gene: TRBD1; clone size: .; CDR3 protein: CASSLRTGTNYGYTF; CDR3 DNA: TGTGCCAGCAGCCTCAGGACAGGAACAAACTATGGCTACACCTTC
J gene: TRBJ1-1; V gene: TRBV9; D gene: TRBD1; clone size: .; CDR3 protein: CASSPGQWNTEAFF; CDR3 DNA: TGTGCCAGCAGTCCGGGACAGTGGAACACTGAAGCTTTCTTT
J gene: TRBJ1-1; V gene: TRBV7-9; D gene: .; clone size: few; CDR3 protein: CASSFTWGHDEAFF; CDR3 DNA: TGTGCCAGCAGCTTCACGTGGGGGCACGATGAAGCTTTCTTT
J gene: TRBJ1-2; V gene: TRBV5-6; D gene: TRBD1; clone size: .; CDR3 protein: CASSLDRGLYGYTF; CDR3 DNA: TGTGCCAGCAGCTTGGACAGGGGACTCTATGGCTACACCTTC
J gene: TRBJ2-1; V gene: TRBV5-8; D gene: TRBD1; clone size: .; CDR3 protein: CASSLGQGTYNEQFF; CDR3 DNA: TGTGCCAGCAGTTTGGGACAGGGGACCTACAATGAGCAGTTCTTC
J gene: TRBJ1-2; V gene: TRBV19; D gene: .; clone size: .; CDR3 protein: CASSIAAGAGPNYGYTF; CDR3 DNA: TGTGCCAGTAGTATAGCGGCGGGGGCGGGCCCTAACTATGGCTACACCTTC